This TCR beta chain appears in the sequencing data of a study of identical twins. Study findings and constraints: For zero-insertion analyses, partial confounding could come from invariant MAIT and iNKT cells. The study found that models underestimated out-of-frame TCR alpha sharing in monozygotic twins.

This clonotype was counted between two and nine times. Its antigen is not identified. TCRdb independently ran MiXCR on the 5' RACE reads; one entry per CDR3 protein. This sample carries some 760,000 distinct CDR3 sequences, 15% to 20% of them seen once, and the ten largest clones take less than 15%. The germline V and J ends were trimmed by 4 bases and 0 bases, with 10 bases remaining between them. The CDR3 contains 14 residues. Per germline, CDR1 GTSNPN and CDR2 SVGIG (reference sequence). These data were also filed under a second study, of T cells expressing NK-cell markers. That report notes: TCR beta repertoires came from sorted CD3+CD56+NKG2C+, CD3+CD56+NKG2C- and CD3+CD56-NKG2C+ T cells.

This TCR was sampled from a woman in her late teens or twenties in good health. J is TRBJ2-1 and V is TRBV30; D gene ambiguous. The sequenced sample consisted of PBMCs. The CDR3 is CAWTNPSSYNEQFF. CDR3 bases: TGTGCCTGGACGAACCCAAGCTCCTACAATGAGCAGTTCTTC.